The clone carrying this T cell receptor (beta chain) was recorded at least ten times. Its target is unknown. A library of TCRbeta sequences, prepared with unique molecular identifiers, was generated. TCRdb reanalysed the PCR reads using MiXCR and keeps one entry per CDR3 protein. Here the sample spans 85,000 to 120,000 distinct CDR3 sequences, about 7.5% being singletons. Trimming cost V 2 bases and J 7 bases, with 15 bases left between them. Germline V gene data show CDR1 as SGHRS and CDR2 as YFSETQ. CDR3 length equals 14 residues. The entry originates in a study of T-cell reconstitution after alpha-beta-depleted transplantation in children. Whole-study results and caveats: Expanded graft clones numbering several hundred reportedly gave rise to alpha-beta T cells about two months after transplant. Surviving recipient cells, namely T cells and thymic progenitors, were the source of high day-60 TCRbeta diversity in some patients. A year had passed since transplant, and T-cell counts and diversity by then came mostly from newly produced T cells.

The receptor was isolated from a boy between 2 and 10 years old with acute lymphoblastic leukemia, due to receive a stem cell transplant. This chain links TRBV5-1 with TRBJ1-2; D might be TRBD1 (5 bases). The specimen comprised PBMCs, sampled before TCRalphabeta/CD19-depleted stem cell transplant. The CDR3 DNA is TGCGCCAGCAGCTTTGAGACAGACCGGTCTGGCTACACCTTC. It specifies CASSFETDRSGYTF.